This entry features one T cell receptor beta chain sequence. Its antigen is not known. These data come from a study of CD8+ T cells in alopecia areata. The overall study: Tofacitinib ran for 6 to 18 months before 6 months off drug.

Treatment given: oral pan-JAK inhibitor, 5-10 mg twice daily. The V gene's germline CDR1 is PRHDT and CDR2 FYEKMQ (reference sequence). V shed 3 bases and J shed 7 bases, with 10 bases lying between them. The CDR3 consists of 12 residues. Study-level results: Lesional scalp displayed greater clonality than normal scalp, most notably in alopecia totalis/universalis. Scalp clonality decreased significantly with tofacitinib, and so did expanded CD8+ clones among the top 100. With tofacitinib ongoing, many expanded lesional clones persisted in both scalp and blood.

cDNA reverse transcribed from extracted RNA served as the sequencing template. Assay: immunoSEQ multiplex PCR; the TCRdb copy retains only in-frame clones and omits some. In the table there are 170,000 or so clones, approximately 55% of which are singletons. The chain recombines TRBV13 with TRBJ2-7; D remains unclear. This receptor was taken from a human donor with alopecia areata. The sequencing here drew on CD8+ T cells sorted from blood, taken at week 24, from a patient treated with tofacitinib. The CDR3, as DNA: TGTGCCAGCAGCTTGTCCGTCAATGAGCAGTACTTC. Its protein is CASSLSVNEQYF. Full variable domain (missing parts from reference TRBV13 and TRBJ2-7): AAGVIQSPRHLIKEKRETATLKCYPIPRHDTVYWYQQGPGQDPQFLISFYEKMQSDKGSIPDRFSAQQFSDYHSELNMSSLELGDSALYFCASSLSVNEQYFGPGTRLTVT.